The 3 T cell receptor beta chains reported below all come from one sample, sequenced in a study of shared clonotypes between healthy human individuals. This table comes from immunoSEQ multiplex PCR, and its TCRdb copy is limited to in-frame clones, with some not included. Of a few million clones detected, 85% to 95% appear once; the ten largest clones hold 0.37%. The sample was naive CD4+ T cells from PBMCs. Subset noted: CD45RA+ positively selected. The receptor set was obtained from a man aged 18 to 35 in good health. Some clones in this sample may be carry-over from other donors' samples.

CDR3 sequence: CASSSRSGGSYEQYF. In DNA form, the CDR3 reads TGTGCCAGCAGCTCGCGGTCGGGGGGCTCCTACGAGCAGTACTTC. The chain carries TRBV7-2 and TRBJ2-7; 7 bases line up with TRBD2. Germline values: CDR1 SGHTA, CDR2 FQGNSA. This CDR3 has 15 residues. Trimming at V came to 4 bases and at J to 0 bases, leaving 6 bases not matched to a gene.

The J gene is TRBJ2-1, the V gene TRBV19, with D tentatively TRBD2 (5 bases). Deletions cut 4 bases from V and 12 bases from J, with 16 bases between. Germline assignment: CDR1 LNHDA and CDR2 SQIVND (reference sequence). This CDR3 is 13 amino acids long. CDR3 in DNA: TGTGCCAGTAGTAATATCCCAGACTATGGGCAGTTCTTC. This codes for CASSNIPDYGQFF.

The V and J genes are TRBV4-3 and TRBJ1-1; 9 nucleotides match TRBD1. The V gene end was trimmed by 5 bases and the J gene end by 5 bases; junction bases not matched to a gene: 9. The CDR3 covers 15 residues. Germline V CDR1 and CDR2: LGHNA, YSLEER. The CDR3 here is CASSRQQGAGTEAFF. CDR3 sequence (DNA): TGCGCCAGCAGCAGACAACAGGGGGCTGGTACTGAAGCTTTCTTT.